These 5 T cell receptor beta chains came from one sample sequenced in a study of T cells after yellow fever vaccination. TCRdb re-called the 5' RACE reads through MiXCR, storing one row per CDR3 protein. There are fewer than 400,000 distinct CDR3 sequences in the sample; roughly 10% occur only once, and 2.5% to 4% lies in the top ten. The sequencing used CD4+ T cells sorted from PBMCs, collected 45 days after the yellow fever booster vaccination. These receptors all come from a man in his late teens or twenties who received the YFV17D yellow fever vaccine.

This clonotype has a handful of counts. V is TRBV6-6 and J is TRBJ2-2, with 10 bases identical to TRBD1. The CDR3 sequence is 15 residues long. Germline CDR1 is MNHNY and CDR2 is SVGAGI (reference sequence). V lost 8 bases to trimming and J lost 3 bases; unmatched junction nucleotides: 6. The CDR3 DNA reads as TGTGCCAGCGGTTCGACAGGGGGCGACACCGGGGAGCTGTTTTTT. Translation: CASGSTGGDTGELFF.

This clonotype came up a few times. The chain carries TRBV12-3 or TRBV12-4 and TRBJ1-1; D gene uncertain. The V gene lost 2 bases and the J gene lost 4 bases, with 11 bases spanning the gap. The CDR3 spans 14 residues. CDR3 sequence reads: CASSLLGGSTEAFF. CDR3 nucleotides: TGTGCCAGCAGTTTATTGGGTGGGAGCACTGAAGCTTTCTTT.

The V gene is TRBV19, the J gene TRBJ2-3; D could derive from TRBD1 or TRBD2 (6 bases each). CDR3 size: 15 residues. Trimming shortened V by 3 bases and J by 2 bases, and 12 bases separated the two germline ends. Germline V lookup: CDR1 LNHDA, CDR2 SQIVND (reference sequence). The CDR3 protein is CASSIRGRATDTQYF. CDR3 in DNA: TGTGCCAGTAGTATCCGGGGGCGGGCCACAGATACGCAGTATTTT.

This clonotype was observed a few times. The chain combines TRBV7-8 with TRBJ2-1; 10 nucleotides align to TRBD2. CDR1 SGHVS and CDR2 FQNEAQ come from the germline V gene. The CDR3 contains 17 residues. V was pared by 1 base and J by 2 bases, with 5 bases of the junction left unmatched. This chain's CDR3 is CASSLEASGGAYNEQFF. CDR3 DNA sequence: TGTGCCAGCAGCTTAGAAGCTAGCGGGGGCGCCTACAATGAGCAGTTCTTC.

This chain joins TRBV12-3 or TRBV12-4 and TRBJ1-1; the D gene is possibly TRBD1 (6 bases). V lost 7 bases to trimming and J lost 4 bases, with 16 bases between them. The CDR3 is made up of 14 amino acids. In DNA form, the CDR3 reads TGTGCCAGCACAAGACTGGGAGGGGGCACTGAAGCTTTCTTT. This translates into CASTRLGGGTEAFF.